This T cell receptor (beta chain) was found in a study of blood T cell repertoires in COVID-19. The wider study: COVID-19 samples from acute and convalescent phases originated in the United States, Italy and Spain.

Assay used: immunoSEQ multiplex PCR; TCRdb lists only in-frame clones, some missing. The data show hundreds of thousands of clones, roughly 90% seen once. The CDR3 covers 14 residues. Germline V lookup: CDR1 SNHLY, CDR2 FYNNEI. The V end was cut by 2 bases, the J end by 2 bases, with 9 bases between. The clonotype originates from a man between 18 and 35 years old with COVID-19, enrolled during active disease. The V call is TRBV2, the J call TRBJ2-5; no reliable D call. Material: peripheral blood. CDR3: CASSENRDQETQYF. For the CDR3, the DNA is TGTGCCAGCAGTGAAAACAGAGATCAAGAGACCCAGTACTTC.